This T cell receptor (beta chain) emerged from a study of cytomegalovirus exposure and HLA in healthy donors. Germline loops: CDR1 MNHNS, CDR2 SASEGT. This CDR3 is 18 amino acids long. J lost 11 bases, V lost 2 bases, and 20 bases had no gene match. The PCR had 60 Vbeta and 13 Jbeta primers. Generated by immunoSEQ multiplex PCR, the TCRdb table keeps only in-frame clones and is missing some. This table holds 130,000 to 150,000 clones, roughly three quarters found once. At collection, donors were nominally healthy, but unrecorded immune exposures were probable. This chain joins TRBV6-1 and TRBJ2-5; 10 bases are a match to TRBD1. Material: PBMCs. The sequence derives from a female donor in good health and CMV-seronegative. The CDR3 is CASSETHGRRDRGGGQYF. CDR3 bases: TGTGCCAGCAGTGAAACACACGGCCGACGGGACAGGGGAGGCGGGCAGTACTTC.